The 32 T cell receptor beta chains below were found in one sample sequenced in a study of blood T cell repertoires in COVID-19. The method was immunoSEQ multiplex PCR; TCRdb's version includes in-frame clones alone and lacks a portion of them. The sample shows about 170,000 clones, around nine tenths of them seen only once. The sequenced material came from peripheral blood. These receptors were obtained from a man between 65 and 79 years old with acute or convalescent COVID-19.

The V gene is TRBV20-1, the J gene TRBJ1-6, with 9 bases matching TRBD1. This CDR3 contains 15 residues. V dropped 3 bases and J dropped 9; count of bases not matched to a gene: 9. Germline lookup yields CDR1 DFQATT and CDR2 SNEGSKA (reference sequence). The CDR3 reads CSASSPGTGTSPLHF. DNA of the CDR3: TGCAGTGCTAGTAGTCCCGGGACAGGGACTTCACCCCTCCACTTT.

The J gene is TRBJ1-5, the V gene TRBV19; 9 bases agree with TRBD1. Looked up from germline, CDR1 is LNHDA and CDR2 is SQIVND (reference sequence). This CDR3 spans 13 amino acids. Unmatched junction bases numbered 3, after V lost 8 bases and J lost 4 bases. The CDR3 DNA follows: TGTGCCAGTCATGACAGGGGGAATCAGCCCCAGCATTTT. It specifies CASHDRGNQPQHF. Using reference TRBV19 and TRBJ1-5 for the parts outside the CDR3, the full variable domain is DGGITQSPKYLFRKEGQNVTLSCEQNLNHDAMYWYRQDPGQGLRLIYYSQIVNDFQKGDIAEGYSVSREKKESFPLTVTSAQKNPTAFYLCASHDRGNQPQHFGDGTRLSIL.

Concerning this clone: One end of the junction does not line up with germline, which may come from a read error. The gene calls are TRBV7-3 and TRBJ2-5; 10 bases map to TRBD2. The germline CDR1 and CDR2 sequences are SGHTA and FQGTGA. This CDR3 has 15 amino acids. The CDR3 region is CASSILAGIQGTQYF. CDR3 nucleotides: TGTGCCAGCAGTATACTAGCGGGGATACAAGGGACCCAGTACTTC.

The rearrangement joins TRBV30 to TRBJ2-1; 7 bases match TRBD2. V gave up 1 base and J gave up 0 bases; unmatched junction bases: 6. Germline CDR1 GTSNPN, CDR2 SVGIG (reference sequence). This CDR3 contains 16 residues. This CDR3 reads CAWSGRGTRSYNEQFF. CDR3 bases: TGTGCCTGGAGTGGGCGGGGGACCCGCTCCTACAATGAGCAGTTCTTC.

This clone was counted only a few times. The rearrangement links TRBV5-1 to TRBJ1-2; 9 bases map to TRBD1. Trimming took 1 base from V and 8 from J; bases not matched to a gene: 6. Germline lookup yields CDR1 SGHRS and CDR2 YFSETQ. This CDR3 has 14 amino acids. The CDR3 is CASSLYRDREGYTF. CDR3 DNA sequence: TGCGCCAGCAGCTTGTACCGGGACAGGGAGGGCTACACCTTC. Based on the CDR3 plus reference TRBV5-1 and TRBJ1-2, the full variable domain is KAGVTQTPRYLIKTRGQQVTLSCSPISGHRSVSWYQQTPGQGLQFLFEYFSETQRNKGNFPGRFSGRQFSNSRSEMNVSTLELGDSALYLCASSLYRDREGYTFGSGTRLTVV.

DNA for the CDR3: TGTGCCACCAGCAGAGATAACATTATCAATGGCTACACCTTC. Its translation: CATSRDNIINGYTF. The chain joins TRBV15 to TRBJ1-2; D is unclear. Germline V gene data show CDR1 as LNHNV and CDR2 as YYDKDF (reference sequence). The germline V and J ends were trimmed by 0 bases and 6 bases, with 11 bases remaining between them. This CDR3 spans 14 amino acids.

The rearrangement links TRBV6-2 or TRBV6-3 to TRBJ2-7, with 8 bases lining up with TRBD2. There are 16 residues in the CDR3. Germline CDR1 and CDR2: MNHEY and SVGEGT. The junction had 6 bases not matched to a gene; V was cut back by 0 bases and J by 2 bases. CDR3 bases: TGTGCCAGCAGTTACTCCACTAGCGGACTAACCTACGAGCAGTACTTC. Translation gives CASSYSTSGLTYEQYF.

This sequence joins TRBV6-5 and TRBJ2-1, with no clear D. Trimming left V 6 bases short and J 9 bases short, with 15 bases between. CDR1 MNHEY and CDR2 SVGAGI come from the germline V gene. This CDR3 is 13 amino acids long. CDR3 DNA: TGTGCCAGCAGGGGTCCTTCACGAGGTGAGCAGTTCTTC. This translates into CASRGPSRGEQFF.

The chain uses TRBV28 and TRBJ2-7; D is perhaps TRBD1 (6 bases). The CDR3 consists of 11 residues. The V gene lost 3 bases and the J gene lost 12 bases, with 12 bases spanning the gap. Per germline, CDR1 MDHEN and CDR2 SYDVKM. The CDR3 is CASSFRDIPYF. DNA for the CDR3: TGTGCCAGCAGTTTCCGGGACATACCGTACTTC. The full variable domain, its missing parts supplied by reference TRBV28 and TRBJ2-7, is DVKVTQSSRYLVKRTGEKVFLECVQDMDHENMFWYRQDPGLGLRLIYFSYDVKMKEKGDIPEGYSVSREKKERFSLILESASTNQTSMYLCASSFRDIPYFGPGTRLTVT.

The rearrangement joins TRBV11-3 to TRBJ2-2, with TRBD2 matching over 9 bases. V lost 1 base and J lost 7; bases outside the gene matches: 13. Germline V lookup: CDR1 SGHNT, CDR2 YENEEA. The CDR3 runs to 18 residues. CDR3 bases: TGTGCCAGCAGCTTAGGCCGCGGGCGGGAGGGCCATGGCGGGGAGCTGTTTTTT. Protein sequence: CASSLGRGREGHGGELFF. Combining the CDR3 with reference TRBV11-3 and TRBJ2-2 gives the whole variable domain EAGVVQSPRYKIIEKKQPVAFWCNPISGHNTLYWYLQNLGQGPELLIRYENEEAVDDSQLPKDRFSAERLKGVDSTLKIQPAELGDSAVYLCASSLGRGREGHGGELFFGEGSRLTVL.

The CDR3 reads CASSPTVNTEAFF. The CDR3 DNA sequence: TGTGCCAGCAGCCCGACAGTGAACACTGAAGCTTTCTTT. The J gene is TRBJ1-1, the V gene TRBV7-8; D might be TRBD1 (5 bases). Germline assignment: CDR1 SGHVS and CDR2 FQNEAQ. V lost 5 bases and J lost 0, with 7 bases in between. The CDR3 runs to 13 residues.

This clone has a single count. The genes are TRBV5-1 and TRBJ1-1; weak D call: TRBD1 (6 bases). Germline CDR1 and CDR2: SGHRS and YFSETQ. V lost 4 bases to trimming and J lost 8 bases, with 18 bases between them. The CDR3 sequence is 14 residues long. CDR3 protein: CASSPRLGAGEAFF. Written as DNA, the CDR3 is TGCGCCAGCAGCCCCCGTTTGGGGGCTGGGGAAGCTTTCTTT.

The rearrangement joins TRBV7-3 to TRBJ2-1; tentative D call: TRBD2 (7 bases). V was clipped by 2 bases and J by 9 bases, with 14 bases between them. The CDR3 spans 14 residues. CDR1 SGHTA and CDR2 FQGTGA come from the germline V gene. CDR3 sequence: CASSLAGARGEQFF. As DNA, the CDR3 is TGTGCCAGCAGCTTAGCGGGGGCGCGGGGTGAGCAGTTCTTC.

CDR3 DNA sequence: TGCAGCGTTGAAGCGGGGGGGCGCTACGAGCAGTACTTC. Its protein product is CSVEAGGRYEQYF. The rearrangement links TRBV29-1 to TRBJ2-7; 8 bases match TRBD2. The CDR3 covers 13 residues. V lost 1 base, J lost 3 bases, and 2 bases stayed unmatched. The V gene's germline CDR1 is SQVTM and CDR2 ANQGSEA.

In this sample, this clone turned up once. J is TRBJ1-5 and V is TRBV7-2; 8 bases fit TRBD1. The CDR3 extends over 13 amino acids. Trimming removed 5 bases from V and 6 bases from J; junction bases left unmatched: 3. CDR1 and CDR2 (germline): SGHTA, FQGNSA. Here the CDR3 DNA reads TGTGCCAGCAGCGGACAGGGCCTTCAGCCCCAGCATTTT. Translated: CASSGQGLQPQHF. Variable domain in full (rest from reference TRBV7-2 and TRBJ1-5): GAGVSQSPSNKVTEKGKDVELRCDPISGHTALYWYRQSLGQGLEFLIYFQGNSAPDKSGLPSDRFSAERTGGSVSTLTIQRTQQEDSAVYLCASSGQGLQPQHFGDGTRLSIL.

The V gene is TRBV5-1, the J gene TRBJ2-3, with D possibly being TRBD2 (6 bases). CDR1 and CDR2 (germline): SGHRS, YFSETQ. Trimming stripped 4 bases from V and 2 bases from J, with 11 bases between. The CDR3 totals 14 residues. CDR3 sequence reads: CASSPGLDTDTQYF. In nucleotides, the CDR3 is TGCGCCAGCAGCCCGGGACTTGACACAGATACGCAGTATTTT.

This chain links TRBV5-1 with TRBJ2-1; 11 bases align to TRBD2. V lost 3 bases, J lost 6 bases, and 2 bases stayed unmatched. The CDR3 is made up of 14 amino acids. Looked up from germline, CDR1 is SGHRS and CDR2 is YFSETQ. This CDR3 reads CASSSGTSGNEQFF. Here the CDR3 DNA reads TGCGCCAGCAGCTCAGGGACTAGCGGCAATGAGCAGTTCTTC.

The CDR3 sequence is CASSDGTGREQFF. The DNA of the CDR3 is TGTGCCAGCAGTGACGGCACTGGGAGGGAGCAGTTCTTC. This sequence joins TRBV6-4 and TRBJ2-1; tentative D call: TRBD2 (6 bases). CDR1 is MRHNA, CDR2 SNTAGT, per germline. This CDR3 spans 13 amino acids. Trimming removed 2 bases at V and 10 bases at J, with 12 bases between.

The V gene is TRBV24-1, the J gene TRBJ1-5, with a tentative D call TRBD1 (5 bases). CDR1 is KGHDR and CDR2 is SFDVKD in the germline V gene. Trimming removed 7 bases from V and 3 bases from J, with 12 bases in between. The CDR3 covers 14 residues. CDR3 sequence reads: CATSSGWPNQPQHF. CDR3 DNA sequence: TGTGCCACCAGCTCAGGGTGGCCCAATCAGCCCCAGCATTTT.

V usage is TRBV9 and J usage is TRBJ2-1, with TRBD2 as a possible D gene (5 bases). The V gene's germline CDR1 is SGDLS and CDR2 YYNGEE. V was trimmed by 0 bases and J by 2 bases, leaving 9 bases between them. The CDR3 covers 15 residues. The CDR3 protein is CASSVDGVPYNEQFF. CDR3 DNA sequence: TGTGCCAGCAGCGTAGACGGGGTTCCCTACAATGAGCAGTTCTTC.

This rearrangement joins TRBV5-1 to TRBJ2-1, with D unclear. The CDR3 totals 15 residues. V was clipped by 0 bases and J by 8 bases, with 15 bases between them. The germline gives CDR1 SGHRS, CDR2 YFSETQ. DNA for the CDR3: TGCGCCAGCAGCTTGGTGTTCGCCAGTGGCTATGAGCAGTTCTTC. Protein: CASSLVFASGYEQFF.

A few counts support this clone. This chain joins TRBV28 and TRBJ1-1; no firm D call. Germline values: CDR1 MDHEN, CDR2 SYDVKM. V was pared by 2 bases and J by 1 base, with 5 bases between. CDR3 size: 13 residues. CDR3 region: CASSLKPNTEAFF. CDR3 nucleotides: TGTGCCAGCAGTTTAAAGCCGAACACTGAAGCTTTCTTT.

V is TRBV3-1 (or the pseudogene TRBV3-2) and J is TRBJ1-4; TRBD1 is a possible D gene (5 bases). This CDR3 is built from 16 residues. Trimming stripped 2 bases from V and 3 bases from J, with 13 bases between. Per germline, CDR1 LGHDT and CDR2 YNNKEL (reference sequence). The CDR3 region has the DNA TGTGCCAGCAGCCAAAAGGAGGGGTGGCCTAATGAAAAACTGTTTTTT. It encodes CASSQKEGWPNEKLFF.

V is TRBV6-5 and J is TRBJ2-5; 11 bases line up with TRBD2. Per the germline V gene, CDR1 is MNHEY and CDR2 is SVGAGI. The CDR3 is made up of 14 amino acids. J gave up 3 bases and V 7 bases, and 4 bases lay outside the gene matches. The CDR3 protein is CASKPTSGEETQYF. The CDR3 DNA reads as TGTGCCAGCAAGCCGACTAGCGGGGAAGAGACCCAGTACTTC.

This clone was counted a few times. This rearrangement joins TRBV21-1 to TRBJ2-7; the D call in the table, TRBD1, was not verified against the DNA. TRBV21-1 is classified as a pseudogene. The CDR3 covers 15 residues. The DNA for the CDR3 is TGTGCCAGCAGCGGCAGACAGGGGGACCCGTACGAGCAGTACTTC. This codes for CASSGRQGDPYEQYF.

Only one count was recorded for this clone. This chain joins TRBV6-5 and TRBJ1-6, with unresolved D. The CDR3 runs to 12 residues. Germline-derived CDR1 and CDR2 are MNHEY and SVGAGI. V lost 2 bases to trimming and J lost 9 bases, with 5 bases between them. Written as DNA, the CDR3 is TGTGCCAGCAGTTACCGGGTTTCACCCCTCCACTTT. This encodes CASSYRVSPLHF.

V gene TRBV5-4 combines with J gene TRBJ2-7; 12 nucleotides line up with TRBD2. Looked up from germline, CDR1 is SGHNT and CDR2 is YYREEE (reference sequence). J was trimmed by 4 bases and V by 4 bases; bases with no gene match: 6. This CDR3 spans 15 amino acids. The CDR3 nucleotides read TGTGCCAGCAGCAATCTAGCGGGGGGGTCTTACGAGCAGTACTTC. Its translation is CASSNLAGGSYEQYF.

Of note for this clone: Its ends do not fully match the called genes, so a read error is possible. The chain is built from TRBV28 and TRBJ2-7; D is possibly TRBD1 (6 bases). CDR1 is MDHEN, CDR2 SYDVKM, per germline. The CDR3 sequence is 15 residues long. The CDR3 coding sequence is TGTGCCAGCAGCTTATCAGGGACACCCGCCAACGAGCAGTACTTC. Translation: CASSLSGTPANEQYF. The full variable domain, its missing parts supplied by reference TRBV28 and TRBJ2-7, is DVKVTQSSRYLVKRTGEKVFLECVQDMDHENMFWYRQDPGLGLRLIYFSYDVKMKEKGDIPEGYSVSREKKERFSLILESASTNQTSMYLCASSLSGTPANEQYFGPGTRLTVT.

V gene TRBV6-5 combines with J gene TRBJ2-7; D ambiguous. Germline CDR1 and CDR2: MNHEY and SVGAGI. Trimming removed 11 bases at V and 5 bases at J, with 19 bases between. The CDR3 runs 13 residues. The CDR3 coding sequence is TGTGCCTCCTCTTCAGGCACCACCAACGAGCAGTACTTC. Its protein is CASSSGTTNEQYF.

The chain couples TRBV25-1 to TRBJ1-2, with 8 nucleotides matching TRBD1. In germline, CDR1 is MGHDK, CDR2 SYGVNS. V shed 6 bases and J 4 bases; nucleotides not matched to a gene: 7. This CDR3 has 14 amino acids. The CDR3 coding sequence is TGTGCCAGCAGCCGACAGGGGATAGGCTATGGCTACACCTTC. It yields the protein CASSRQGIGYGYTF.

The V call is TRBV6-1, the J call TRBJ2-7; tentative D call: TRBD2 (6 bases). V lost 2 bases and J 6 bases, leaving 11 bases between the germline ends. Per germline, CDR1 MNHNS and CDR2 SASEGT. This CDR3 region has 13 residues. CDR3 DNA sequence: TGTGCCAGCAGTGAATATCTGGGAGGCGAGCAGTACTTC. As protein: CASSEYLGGEQYF.

CDR3 DNA sequence: TGTGCCACCACCGGGACAGGGACGAACGAGCAGTACTTC. Amino acid sequence: CATTGTGTNEQYF. The chain employs TRBV2 and TRBJ2-7; 9 bases align to TRBD1. The junction had 9 bases not matched to a gene; V was cut back by 10 bases and J by 5 bases. This CDR3 is 13 amino acids long. Germline values: CDR1 SNHLY, CDR2 FYNNEI.